This T cell receptor beta chain was obtained from a study of blood T cell repertoires in COVID-19. The CDR3 runs 12 residues. V was cut by 5 bases and J by 4 bases, with 8 bases left in between. CDR1 and CDR2 from the germline V gene are LNHNV and YYDKDF (reference sequence). Here immunoSEQ multiplex PCR was the method, and the copy in TCRdb shows in-frame clones only, minus some. This sample yields 200,000 to 250,000 clones, of which under 90% are seen a single time; approximately 8% belongs to the top ten. The chain recombines TRBV15 with TRBJ1-2, with no clear D. The receptor comes from an elderly woman with COVID-19, enrolled during active disease. The material sequenced was peripheral blood. The CDR3 region is CATSSATYGYTF. In DNA, the CDR3 is TGTGCCACCAGCTCAGCGACCTATGGCTACACCTTC.